The source of this T cell receptor beta chain is a study of blood T cell repertoires in COVID-19. A few counts support this clone. The V gene lost 5 bases and the J gene lost 2 bases, with 10 bases spanning the gap. This CDR3 is 14 amino acids long. CDR1 and CDR2 (germline): SNHLY, FYNNEI. As processed by the authors: Counts of nucleated cells, estimated from reference gene primer amplification, were obtained. Some clones are missing from TCRdb's copy, which holds only in-frame ones; the method was immunoSEQ multiplex PCR. V, J and clone size derive from that table, while D and trimming were established from the DNA sequence. The sample lists fewer than 60,000 clones, around nine tenths seen once, with approximately 12% in the top ten.

Sequencing was done on a sample of peripheral blood. This clonotype originated in a human donor with active COVID-19. The donor label of this sample is uncertain. This sequence joins TRBV2 and TRBJ1-5, with D unclear. The CDR3 loop reads CASSPERGNQPQHF. In DNA, the CDR3 is TGTGCCAGCAGTCCCGAACGCGGCAATCAGCCCCAGCATTTT.